This section outlines one T cell receptor beta chain sequence together with its context. The antigen remains unidentified. The V gene's germline CDR1 is SGDLS and CDR2 YYNGEE. The CDR3 runs 14 residues. V lost 3 bases to trimming and J lost 0 bases, with 9 bases between them. This record belongs to a study of shared clonotypes between healthy human individuals. Study details: Three CD4 naive, three CD4 memory, two CD8 naive and one CD8 memory plate were used per donor.

CD8 cells classed as naive were CD45RO-negative and positively selected for CCR7, excluding terminally differentiated effector memory CD45RA+ cells. Assay used: immunoSEQ multiplex PCR; TCRdb lists only in-frame clones, some missing. The sample lists nearly 2 million clones, roughly 94% occurring once. Study-wide points: Shared clonotypes: 4.5% to 6% naive CD4, roughly 3.8% naive CD8, under 2.5% memory CD4, 0.35% to 0.5% memory CD8. What naive subsets generally showed was a larger estimated richness than memory subsets showed. How much donors shared clonotypes was expected to be affected by sequencing depth.

The source of this sequence is a young man in good health. The chain has TRBV9 and TRBJ1-2, with D possibly being TRBD1 (5 bases). The sequenced sample consisted of naive CD8+ T cells sorted from blood. This CDR3 is CASSAWGTNYGYTF. CDR3 DNA: TGTGCCAGCAGCGCTTGGGGGACTAACTATGGCTACACCTTC.